This entry is about one TCR beta chain. Its antigen is not identified. Trimming removed 4 bases from V and 6 bases from J; junction bases left unmatched: 6. Germline CDR1 LGHDT, CDR2 YNNKEL (reference sequence). This CDR3 comprises 14 residues. One entry per CDR3 protein results from TCRdb running MiXCR on the 5' RACE reads. Of approximately 540,000 distinct CDR3 sequences in the sample, roughly 13% were seen once. These data come from a study of CD8 T cells in ankylosing spondylitis. Points from the study as a whole: Characteristic of ankylosing spondylitis blood, it appeared, was a TCR beta motif comprising eight highly homologous variants.

The rearrangement joins TRBV3-1 to TRBJ2-1; 7 bases fit TRBD2. The sequencing input was blood, either unsorted or a sorted T cell fraction (not recorded which). The sequence derives from a male donor with ankylosing spondylitis. The CDR3 loop reads CASSPLTSSNEQFF. The DNA for the CDR3 is TGTGCCAGCAGCCCTTTGACTAGCTCCAATGAGCAGTTCTTC.